This TCR beta chain is drawn from a study of T cells in Graves' hyperthyroidism and ophthalmopathy. Hyperthyroidism of Graves' type that showed no ophthalmopathy progression within 18 months was stable. Orbital computed tomography, thyroid ultrasound, serum thyroxine and TRAb, and clinical symptoms together informed the diagnoses. The CDR3 consists of 14 residues. CDR1 is SQVTM, CDR2 ANQGSEA, per germline. With 6 bases removed from V and 1 base from J, the gap between germline ends came to 15 bases. It was RNA transcripts that yielded the amplified TCR beta CDR3 regions. The primer set for the first-round RT-PCR of the TCR CDR3 was HTBI. TCRdb re-called the multiplex PCR reads with MiXCR, one entry per CDR3 protein. The table includes nearly 750,000 distinct CDR3 sequences, just over 35% detected once. As for this clonotype: Its specificity is unknown.

Regarding the study as a whole: Blood also showed most of the thyroid clonotypes that were expanded above 0.001.

The chain employs TRBV29-1 and TRBJ1-1; TRBD1 might be the D (6 bases). This TCR derives from a woman in her thirties or forties with Graves' hyperthyroidism. The material sequenced was blood. CDR3 sequence reads: CSVTPSTGNTEAFF. The CDR3 DNA follows: TGCAGCGTAACCCCCTCGACAGGGAACACTGAAGCTTTCTTT. Full variable domain (rest looked up from reference TRBV29-1 and TRBJ1-1): SAVISQKPSRDICQRGTSLTIQCQVDSQVTMMFWYRQQPGQSLTLIATANQGSEATYESGFVIDKFPISRPNLTFSTLTVSNMSPEDSSIYLCSVTPSTGNTEAFFGQGTRLTVV.